This T cell receptor beta chain comes out of a study of early T cells in non-severe SARS-CoV-2 infection (dated by TCRdb to the early 2020s). Study-wide context: Because TCR sequencing relied on bulk RNA taken from unsorted whole blood, pairing of alpha and beta chains was not possible.

For this clonotype: Its specific antigen is unknown. Base qualities are not provided; no much larger clone lies one nucleotide away.

Findings and caveats that apply to the study as a whole: VDJdb matching was skewed toward anti-spike CD8 responses and likely underestimated virus-specific expansions, missing private and CD4 specificities.

Receptor amplification or capture employed 5' RACE. TCRdb lists the instrument as NextSeq 500. To correct for sequencing error and PCR bias, the TCR library protocol tagged individual cDNA molecules with unique molecular identifiers. Both TCR alpha and beta chains were sequenced, and tight co-correlation was observed between alpha and beta sequence abundances in each sample. In the original analysis: Decombinator V4 was used to perform V gene, J gene and CDR3 annotation of TCR sequences. Expanded TCRs were defined as changing significantly between any two time points under a Poisson model with p below 0.0001. Abundances of TCRs were expressed as counts per million after normalisation to the total number of TCRs sequenced in each sample. MAIT TCRs were defined by TRAV1-2 paired with TRAJ12, TRAJ20 or TRAJ33, and iNKT TCRs by TRAV10 paired with TRAJ18. VDJdb, accessed 1 November 2021, was searched for CMV, EBV and SARS-CoV-2 annotated TCRs, excluding TCRs annotated for multiple antigens. TCRdb passed the public sequencing reads through fastp at Q25 and MiXCR, retaining productive beta sequences. Rows matching on CDR3 protein sequence are summarized as one entry with the most common DNA and genes. TCRdb's processing, not the authors', yielded these V and J calls. Present in this sample are 48,000 or so distinct CDR3 sequences, about 13% of which were seen just once. 10% of the sample comes from the top ten.

A case-control design nested within a healthcare worker cohort in London, UK, was used, with weekly nasopharyngeal swab PCR tests and blood sampling performed. Healthcare workers were enrolled in the week of the UK lockdown, from 23 to 31 March 2020, and were followed every week for up to about 15 weeks. The CDR3 starts with the cysteine, ends with the phenylalanine, and has 15 residues. Of the read, only the CDR3 DNA is kept; its 45 bases are in frame from base 1. The germline V gene encodes CDR1 LNHDA and CDR2 SQIVND (reference sequence). V sheds 3 bases and J sheds 7 bases, leaving 19 bases between their ends.

This clonotype was sampled from an adult who was a healthcare worker with PCR-confirmed SARS-CoV-2 infection or an uninfected control (not recorded which). The rearranged segments are TRBV19 and TRBJ2-7; the D gene remains uncertain. Input material: whole blood. The CDR3 is CASSIGSRDLREQYF. The DNA sequence reads TGTGCCAGTAGTATCGGTTCCAGAGACCTACGGGAGCAGTACTTC.